The source of this TCR beta chain is a study of T cell responses to AZD1222 COVID-19 vaccine (dated by TCRdb to the early 2020s). Broadly, across the study: AZD1222 recipients given second doses at about 4 weeks or at about 12 weeks were pooled, since spike-specific TCR depth and breadth were not found to differ between the two schedules. TCR sequencing was performed for about 240 trial participants, of whom about 200 were given two doses of AZD1222 and around 25 were given two doses of MenACWY control vaccine. Trial participants were enrolled by age into subgroups of 18-55, 56-69 and 70-plus years, and 148, 28 and 57 TCR-sequenced participants, respectively, were included in these subgroups. Points the paper makes about the study in general: Participants were mostly white British and included more females than males, and it was suggested by the authors that clonal diversity may have been underestimated. Vaccine-associated CD4 TCRs spanned the whole spike protein, with dominant responses in regions 160-218 and 743-854. After two AZD1222 doses, both the breadth and the depth of spike-specific TCRs were significantly higher than at day 0 and than in MenACWY recipients. Epitopes outside the regions mutated in the B.1.351 and B.1.1.7 variants were reportedly recognized by nearly half of the unique spike-specific TCRs. Conclusions about previously exposed vaccinees are limited, since just six AZD1222 recipients were seropositive for SARS-CoV-2 at baseline. The 56-69-year group was small, and its depth increase did not reach significance, likely because of low power. Because no samples from the day 14 peak response were available, repertoires could be characterized only after the peak T cell response.

The CDR3 regions of human TCRbeta chains were analyzed by immunosequencing. For the original study's pipeline: TCRs in the repertoires were matched against a reference library of SARS-CoV-2-specific TCRs that had been generated with the MIRA antigen-specificity platform. Breadth meant the fraction of unique TCRs that were SARS-CoV-2-associated, whereas depth meant the fraction of total T cells that were SARS-CoV-2-associated. Each spike-specific TCR was assigned to its reactive spike region and to a CD4 or CD8 class using the MIRA data. Log10-transformed breadth and depth values were compared by one-way ANOVA with Sidak's multiple comparisons tests. TCRdb carries this immuneACCESS record with in-frame sequences only. Its versions omit some clonotypes, under half of them owing to an unresolved V gene in the studies checked, with the rest unexplained. The D gene and trimming were derived from the DNA, and the V and J assignments and clone size from that table. The sample yields approximately 170,000 clones; more than 85% were counted once. About 3.9% of the sample is taken by the ten largest.

The time point label on this specimen signifies: baseline before first vaccination. Vaccinee samples came from UK trials COV001 and COV002, including a single-blind randomized controlled phase 2/3 trial of AZD1222 (ChAdOx1 nCoV-19) in healthy adults. Trial participant PBMC samples were collected at day 0 and day 28 after the second dose for TCRbeta chain sequencing. With regard to this clone: This receptor's antigen is unknown. No base quality information exists; no much larger clone differs at one position.

Sequenced material: peripheral blood, taken on day 0 of AZD1222 vaccination. This receptor was taken from an adult in good health.

The CDR3 corresponds to CASSLSPGQGAGNTIYF. The bases read TGTGCCAGCAGCCTAAGCCCGGGACAGGGGGCTGGAAACACCATATATTTT. The chain was built from TRBV13 and TRBJ1-3, with 11 junctional bases fitting TRBD1. From V the trimming removes 5 bases and from J it removes 2 bases, while the gene matches leave 8 bases of the junction unaccounted for. CDR1 PRHDT and CDR2 FYEKMQ are derived from the germline V gene (reference sequence). From the cysteine up to the phenylalanine, the CDR3 has a length of 17 residues. This entry keeps only the CDR3 DNA: 51 bases, framed from base 1.